The sequence of this TCR beta chain was determined in a study of blood T cell repertoires in COVID-19. Looking at the study overall: Sites in the United States, Italy and Spain provided acute and convalescent COVID-19 samples. In each case, the material was cDNA or gDNA derived from T cells, B-cell-depleted T cells, or PBMCs.

In the authors' methods: Counts of nucleated cells, estimated from reference gene primer amplification, were obtained. TCRdb's copy holds only in-frame clones and misses some; the assay was immunoSEQ multiplex PCR. V and J calls plus clone size are reproduced from that table; the DNA served to infer D and trimming. The repertoire holds 250,000 to 300,000 clones, with 70% to 90% as singletons. Trimming removed 0 bases from V and 8 bases from J; junction bases left unmatched: 7. Germline V gives CDR1 MNHEY, CDR2 SMNVEV (reference sequence). The CDR3 runs to 15 residues. The TCR comes from a man in his fifties with active or convalescent COVID-19. The rearrangement uses TRBV27 and TRBJ2-1; 7 nucleotides match TRBD2. The sequenced sample was peripheral blood. In DNA form, the CDR3 reads TGTGCCAGCAGTTTATCACCCGGACTAGATCATGAGCAGTTCTTC. Protein product: CASSLSPGLDHEQFF.